This TCR beta chain was found in a study of regulatory T cells in long-lasting Graves disease. Study-wide findings and caveats: More public clonotypes were shared by persistent patients (about 2,700) than by new patients (fewer than 1,000). Repertoires from persistent disease leaned toward TRBV28, TRBJ1-2 and TRBJ2-5.

This clonotype came up many times. Its antigen is still unknown. The sample's time point: persistent/refractory GD, antithyroid drugs over 5 years with positive TRAb. PBMC-extracted RNA yielded the TCR library. EDTA tubes held 9 to 10 milliliters of peripheral blood from each patient. iRepertoire HTBI primers and Arm-PCR of CDR3 regions built TCR beta libraries. Per the original methods: Gene usage covered approximately 65 TRBV and about 15 TRBJ segments. TCRdb re-derived calls from the multiplex PCR reads in MiXCR, one entry per CDR3 protein. TCRdb's processing, not the authors', yielded these V and J calls. This table holds approximately 400,000 distinct CDR3 sequences, about 20% found once. The trim removed 3 bases at V and 2 bases at J, leaving 4 bases unmatched. This CDR3 spans 14 amino acids. Per germline, CDR1 SQVTM and CDR2 ANQGSEA.

The sequencing used peripheral blood mononuclear cells (PBMCs), collected when the disease was refractory, from a patient treated with antithyroid drugs. The chain recombines TRBV29-1 with TRBJ1-2; 9 bases agree with TRBD1. This receptor was taken from a female donor with Graves disease. CDR3 bases: TGCAGCGTTGATGGACAGGGGAAAAACTATGGCTACACCTTC. Translation gives CSVDGQGKNYGYTF.